Listed below are T cell receptor beta chains from one sample, sequenced in a study of cytomegalovirus exposure and HLA in healthy donors. Some clones are missing from TCRdb's copy, which holds only in-frame ones; the method was immunoSEQ multiplex PCR. This sample has fewer than 75,000 clones; 85% to 95% occur once, and the top ten carry around 3%. The source material was PBMCs. The receptors were gathered from a man in his late teens or twenties in good health and CMV-seronegative. Each CDR3 is given with its conserved first and last residue. Each record gives: clone size, V gene, J gene, D gene, CDR3 DNA, CDR3 protein. A D gene is named only where the DNA matches it firmly. Clone sizes are given selectively: once, few, many, or a class where the clone is expanded.

.	TRBV2	TRBJ1-1	.	TGTGCCAGCAGTGTCGAGGGGGACACTGAAGCTTTCTTT	CASSVEGDTEAFF
.	TRBV2	TRBJ2-7	.	TGTGCCAGCAGGAAGGAGACCTACGAGCAGTACTTC	CASRKETYEQYF
.	TRBV28	TRBJ2-7	.	TGTGCCAGCAGTTTAACCGGGTGGAGCTCCTACGAGCAGTACTTC	CASSLTGWSSYEQYF
.	TRBV6-6	TRBJ2-7	TRBD1	TGTGCCGTACAGGGGGGCTCCTACGAGCAGTACTTC	CAVQGGSYEQYF
few	TRBV12-5	TRBJ2-7	TRBD1	TGTGCTAGTGGTTTGGCGACAGGGGCCCCCGTAATCATCTACGAGCAGTACTTC	CASGLATGAPVIIYEQYF
.	TRBV19	TRBJ1-2	.	TGTGCCAGTAGTAGCTCAGCGGGGGTCTATGGCTACACCTTC	CASSSSAGVYGYTF
.	TRBV16	TRBJ2-7	TRBD2	TGTGCCAGCGATCTAAGGCCTAGCGGCTCCTACGAGCAGTACTTC	CASDLRPSGSYEQYF
.	TRBV6-1	TRBJ1-3	TRBD1	TGTGCCAGCAGCTCGAACAGGGGTGGAAACACCATATATTTT	CASSSNRGGNTIYF
.	TRBV6-6	TRBJ1-6	.	TGTGCCAGCAGTTTCCGTTCAAGCGGTTCACCCCTCCACTTT	CASSFRSSGSPLHF
.	TRBV11-3	TRBJ2-3	.	TGTGCCAGCAGCTCCGGGACGCGGGGAGGCACAGATACGCAGTATTTT	CASSSGTRGGTDTQYF
.	TRBV7-2	TRBJ1-5	TRBD1	TGTGCCAGCTCCCATTTTACAGGGGGTTTTAATCAGCCCCAGCATTTT	CASSHFTGGFNQPQHF
few	TRBV7-2	TRBJ1-1	.	TGTGCCAGCAGCTTGGGGGCGATGACTGAAGCTTTCTTT	CASSLGAMTEAFF
once	TRBV11-2	TRBJ2-5	.	TGTGCCAGCAGCTATCATATTCCCCCAGGGGAAGAGACCCAGTACTTC	CASSYHIPPGEETQYF
.	TRBV2	TRBJ1-5	.	TGTGCCAGCAGGGGCCCAAATCAGCCCCAGCATTTT	CASRGPNQPQHF
many	TRBV11-2	TRBJ2-7	TRBD1	TGTGCCAGCAGCCCCCTAGTAGGGCAGGGGGCCTACGAGCAGTACTTC	CASSPLVGQGAYEQYF